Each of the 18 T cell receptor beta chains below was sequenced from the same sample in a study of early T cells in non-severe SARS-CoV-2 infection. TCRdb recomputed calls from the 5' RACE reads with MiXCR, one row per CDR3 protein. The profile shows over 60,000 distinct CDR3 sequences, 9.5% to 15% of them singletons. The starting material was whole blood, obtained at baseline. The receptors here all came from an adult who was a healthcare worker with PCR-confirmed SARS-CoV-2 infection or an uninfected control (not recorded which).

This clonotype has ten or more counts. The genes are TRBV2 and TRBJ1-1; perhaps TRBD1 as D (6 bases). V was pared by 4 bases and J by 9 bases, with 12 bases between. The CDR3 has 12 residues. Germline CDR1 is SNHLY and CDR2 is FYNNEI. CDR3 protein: CASSVQGPQAFF. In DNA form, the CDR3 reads TGTGCCAGCAGTGTACAGGGCCCGCAAGCTTTCTTT.

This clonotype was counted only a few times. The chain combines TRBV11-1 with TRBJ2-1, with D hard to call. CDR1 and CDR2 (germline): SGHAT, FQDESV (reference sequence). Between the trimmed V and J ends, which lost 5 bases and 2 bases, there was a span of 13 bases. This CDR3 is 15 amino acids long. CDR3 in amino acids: CASSPIGSPYNEQFF. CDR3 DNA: TGTGCCAGCAGCCCCATCGGTTCGCCCTACAATGAGCAGTTCTTC. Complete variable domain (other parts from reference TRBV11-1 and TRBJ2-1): EAEVAQSPRYKITEKSQAVAFWCDPISGHATLYWYRQILGQGPELLVQFQDESVVDDSQLPKDRFSAERLKGVDSTLKIQPAELGDSAMYLCASSPIGSPYNEQFFGPGTRLTVL.

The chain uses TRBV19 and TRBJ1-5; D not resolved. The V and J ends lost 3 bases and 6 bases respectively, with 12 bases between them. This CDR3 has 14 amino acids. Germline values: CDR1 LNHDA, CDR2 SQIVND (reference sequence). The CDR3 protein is CASSMKRFRQPQHF. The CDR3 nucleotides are TGTGCCAGTAGTATGAAGCGGTTTCGTCAGCCCCAGCATTTT.

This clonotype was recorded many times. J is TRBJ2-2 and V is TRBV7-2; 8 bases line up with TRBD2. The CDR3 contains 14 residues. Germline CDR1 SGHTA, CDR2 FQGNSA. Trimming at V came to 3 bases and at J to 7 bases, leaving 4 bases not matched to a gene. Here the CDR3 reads CASSLRGAVGELFF. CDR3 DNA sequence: TGTGCCAGCAGCTTGCGGGGGGCGGTCGGGGAGCTGTTTTTT.

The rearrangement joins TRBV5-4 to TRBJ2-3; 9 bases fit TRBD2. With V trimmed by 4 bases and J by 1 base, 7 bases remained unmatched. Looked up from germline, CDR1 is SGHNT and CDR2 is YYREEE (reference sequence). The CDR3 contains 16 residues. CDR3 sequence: CASSPRGGLRTDTQYF. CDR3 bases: TGTGCCAGCAGCCCGCGGGGGGGCCTTCGCACAGATACGCAGTATTTT.

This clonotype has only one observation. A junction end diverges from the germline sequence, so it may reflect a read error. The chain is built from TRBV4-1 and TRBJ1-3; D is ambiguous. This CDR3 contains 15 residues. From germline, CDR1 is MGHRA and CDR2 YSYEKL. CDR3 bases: TGCGCCAGCAGCCAAGGGGCAGCCTCTGAAAACACCATATATTTT. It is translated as CASSQGAASENTIYF.

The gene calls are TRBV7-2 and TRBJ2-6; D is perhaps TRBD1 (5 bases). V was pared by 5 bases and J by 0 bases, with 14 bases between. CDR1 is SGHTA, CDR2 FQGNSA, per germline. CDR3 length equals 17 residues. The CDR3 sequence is CASSPPRQFSGANVLTF. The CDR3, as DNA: TGTGCCAGCAGCCCCCCCAGACAGTTCTCTGGGGCCAACGTCCTGACTTTC.

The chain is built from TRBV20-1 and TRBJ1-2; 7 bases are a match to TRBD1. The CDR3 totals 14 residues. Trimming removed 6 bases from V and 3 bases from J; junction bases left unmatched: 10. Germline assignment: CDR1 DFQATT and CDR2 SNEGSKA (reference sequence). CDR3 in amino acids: CSAKQSGQYYGYTF. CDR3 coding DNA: TGCAGTGCAAAACAATCGGGACAGTACTATGGCTACACCTTC.

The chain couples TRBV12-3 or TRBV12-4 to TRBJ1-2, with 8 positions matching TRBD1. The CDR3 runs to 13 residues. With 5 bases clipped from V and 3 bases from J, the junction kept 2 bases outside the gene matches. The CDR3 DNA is TGTGCCAGCAGTACAGGGGGAGACTATGGCTACACCTTC. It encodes CASSTGGDYGYTF.

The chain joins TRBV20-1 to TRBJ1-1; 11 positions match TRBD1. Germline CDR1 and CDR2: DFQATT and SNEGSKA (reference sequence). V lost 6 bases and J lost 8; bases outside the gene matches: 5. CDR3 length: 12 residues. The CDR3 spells CSAKDRGREAFF. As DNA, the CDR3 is TGCAGTGCCAAGGACAGGGGGCGGGAAGCTTTCTTT.

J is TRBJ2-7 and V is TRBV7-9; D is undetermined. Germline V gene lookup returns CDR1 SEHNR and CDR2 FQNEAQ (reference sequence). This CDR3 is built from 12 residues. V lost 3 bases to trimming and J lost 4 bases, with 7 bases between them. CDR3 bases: TGTGCCAGCAGCTTCGCTGGTTACGAGCAGTACTTC. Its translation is CASSFAGYEQYF.

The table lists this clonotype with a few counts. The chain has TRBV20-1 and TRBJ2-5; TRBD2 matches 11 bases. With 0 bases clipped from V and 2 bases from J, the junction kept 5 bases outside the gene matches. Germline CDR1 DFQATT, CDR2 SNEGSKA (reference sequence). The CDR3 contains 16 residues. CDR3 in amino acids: CSARDLLAGDQETQYF. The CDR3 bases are TGCAGTGCTAGAGATCTACTAGCGGGGGATCAAGAGACCCAGTACTTC.

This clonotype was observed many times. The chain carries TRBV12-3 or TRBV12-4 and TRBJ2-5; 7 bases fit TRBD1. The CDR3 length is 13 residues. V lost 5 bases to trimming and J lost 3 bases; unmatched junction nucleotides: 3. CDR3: CASSPGQKETQYF. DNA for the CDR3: TGTGCCAGCAGTCCGGGACAGAAAGAGACCCAGTACTTC.

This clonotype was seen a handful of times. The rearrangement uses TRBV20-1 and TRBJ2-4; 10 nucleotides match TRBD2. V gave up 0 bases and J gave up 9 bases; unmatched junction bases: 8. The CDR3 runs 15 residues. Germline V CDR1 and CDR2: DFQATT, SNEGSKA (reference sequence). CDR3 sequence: CSARESLAGRGIQYF. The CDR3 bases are TGCAGTGCTAGAGAGTCACTAGCGGGGAGGGGCATTCAGTACTTC.

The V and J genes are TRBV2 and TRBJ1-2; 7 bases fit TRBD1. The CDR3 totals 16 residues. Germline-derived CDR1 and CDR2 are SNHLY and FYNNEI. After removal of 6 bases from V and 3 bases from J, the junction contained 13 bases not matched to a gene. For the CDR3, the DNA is TGTGCCAGCAGACTCCCCGGGACAGTGAAGGACTATGGCTACACCTTC. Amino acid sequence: CASRLPGTVKDYGYTF.

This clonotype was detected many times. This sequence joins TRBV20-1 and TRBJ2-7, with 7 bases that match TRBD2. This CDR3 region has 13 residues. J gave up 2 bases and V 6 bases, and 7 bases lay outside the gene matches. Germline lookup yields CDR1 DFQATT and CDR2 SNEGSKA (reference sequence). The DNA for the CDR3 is TGCAGTGCAACTGGCGGGGGTCCCTACGAGCAGTACTTC. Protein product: CSATGGGPYEQYF.

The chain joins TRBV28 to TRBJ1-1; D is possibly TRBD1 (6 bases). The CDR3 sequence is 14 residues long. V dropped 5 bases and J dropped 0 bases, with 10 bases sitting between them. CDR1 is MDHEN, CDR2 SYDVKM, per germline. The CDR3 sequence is CASSIRGLNTEAFF. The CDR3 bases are TGTGCCAGCAGTATCAGGGGCCTGAACACTGAAGCTTTCTTT. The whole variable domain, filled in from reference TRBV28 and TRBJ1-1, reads DVKVTQSSRYLVKRTGEKVFLECVQDMDHENMFWYRQDPGLGLRLIYFSYDVKMKEKGDIPEGYSVSREKKERFSLILESASTNQTSMYLCASSIRGLNTEAFFGQGTRLTVV.

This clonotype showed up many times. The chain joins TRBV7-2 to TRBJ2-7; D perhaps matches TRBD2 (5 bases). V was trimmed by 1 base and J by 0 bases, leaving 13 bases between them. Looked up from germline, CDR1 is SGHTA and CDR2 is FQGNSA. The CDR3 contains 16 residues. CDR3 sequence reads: CASSLVSGETSYEQYF. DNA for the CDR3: TGTGCCAGCAGCTTAGTTTCCGGGGAAACCTCCTACGAGCAGTACTTC.